These T cell receptor beta chains were read from a single sample in a study of blood T cell repertoires in COVID-19. The table came from immunoSEQ multiplex PCR; TCRdb's copy has only in-frame clones and leaves some out. The sample includes 200,000 to 300,000 clones, about 91% of them seen just once. Sequenced material: PBMCs or T cells enriched from blood (not recorded which). Every receptor here comes from a woman aged 40 to 49 with acute COVID-19. CDR3s include the opening cysteine and the closing phenylalanine or tryptophan. A D gene is named only where the DNA matches it firmly. Expanded clones are given a class, and other clones once, few, many or no size at all.

v_gene	d_gene	abundance	j_gene	CDR3aa	CDR3nt
TRBV7-8	TRBD1	.	TRBJ1-5	CASSLDYRTGWANDQPQHF	TGTGCCAGCAGCTTAGACTATCGGACAGGATGGGCGAACGATCAGCCCCAGCATTTT
TRBV2	.	.	TRBJ1-2	CASYEQINYGYTF	TGTGCCAGCTACGAACAGATTAACTATGGCTACACCTTC
TRBV27	TRBD1	.	TRBJ1-1	CASSVSGTGNTEAFF	TGTGCCAGCAGCGTATCCGGGACAGGGAACACTGAAGCTTTCTTT
TRBV6-2/TRBV6-3	.	.	TRBJ1-4	CASSTYRGNEKLFF	TGTGCCAGCAGCACATACCGGGGAAATGAAAAACTGTTTTTT
TRBV29-1	.	.	TRBJ2-3	CSVDPGGTDTQYF	TGCAGCGTCGACCCGGGAGGCACAGATACGCAGTATTTT
TRBV18	.	once	TRBJ1-1	CASSLDSRPSRNTEAFF	TGTGCCAGCTCATTGGACAGCCGCCCTTCCAGGAACACTGAAGCTTTCTTT
TRBV12-3/TRBV12-4	TRBD2	.	TRBJ2-4	CASSLGGLSPYF	TGTGCCAGCAGTTTAGGGGGACTATCCCCGTACTTC
TRBV27	.	few	TRBJ2-1	CASSFVPLGSSYNEQFF	TGTGCCAGCAGTTTTGTTCCCCTGGGGAGCTCCTACAATGAGCAGTTCTTC
TRBV24-1	TRBD1	.	TRBJ2-1	CATSDPGGTRRNEQFF	TGTGCCACCAGTGACCCAGGGGGTACTCGACGCAATGAGCAGTTCTTC
TRBV10-3	TRBD2	few	TRBJ2-2	CAIKGTSGGANTGELFF	TGTGCCATCAAGGGGACTAGCGGGGGGGCGAACACCGGGGAGCTGTTTTTT
TRBV19	TRBD2	.	TRBJ2-1	CASSTRTSGRSYNEQFF	TGTGCCAGTAGTACAAGGACTAGCGGGCGCTCCTACAATGAGCAGTTCTTC
TRBV25-1	TRBD1	few	TRBJ1-3	CASRALTGGTGNTIYF	TGTGCCAGCAGGGCCCTGACAGGGGGCACAGGAAACACCATATATTTT
TRBV3-1/TRBV3-2	.	.	TRBJ2-1	CASISPAGGANEQFF	TGTGCCAGCATCTCCCCAGCCGGGGGAGCCAATGAGCAGTTCTTC
TRBV19	.	once	TRBJ1-2	CASSISGAWGYTF	TGTGCCAGTAGTATATCAGGGGCATGGGGCTACACCTTC
TRBV6-1	TRBD2	.	TRBJ2-2	CASSEGTSRNTGELFF	TGTGCCAGCAGTGAAGGGACTAGCAGAAACACCGGGGAGCTGTTTTTT
TRBV5-1	TRBD1	.	TRBJ2-5	CASSLGQGGETQYF	TGCGCCAGTTCGCTAGGACAGGGGGGGGAGACCCAGTACTTC
TRBV7-9	.	.	TRBJ2-2	CASSWRTGNTGELFF	TGTGCCAGCAGCTGGAGGACTGGGAACACCGGGGAGCTGTTTTTT